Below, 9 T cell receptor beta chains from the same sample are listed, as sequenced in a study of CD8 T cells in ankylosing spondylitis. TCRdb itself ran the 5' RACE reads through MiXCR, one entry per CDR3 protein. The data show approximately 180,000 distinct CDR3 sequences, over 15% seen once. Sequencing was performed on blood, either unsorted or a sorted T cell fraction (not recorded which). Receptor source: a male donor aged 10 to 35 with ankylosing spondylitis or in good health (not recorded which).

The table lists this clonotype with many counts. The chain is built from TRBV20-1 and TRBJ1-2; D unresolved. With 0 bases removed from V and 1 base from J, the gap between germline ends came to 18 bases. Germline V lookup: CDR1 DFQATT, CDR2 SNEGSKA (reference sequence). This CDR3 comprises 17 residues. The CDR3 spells CSARDHTSTDFNYGYTF. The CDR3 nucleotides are TGCAGTGCTAGAGACCATACCAGTACGGACTTTAACTATGGCTACACCTTC.

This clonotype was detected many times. CDR3 DNA: TGTGCCACCAGTGATACCCGTAGGGTAACCGGGGAGCTGTTTTTT. This encodes CATSDTRRVTGELFF. This sequence joins TRBV24-1 and TRBJ2-2; D unresolved. Deletions cut 3 bases from V and 5 bases from J, with 12 bases between. This CDR3 comprises 15 residues. CDR1 KGHDR and CDR2 SFDVKD come from the germline V gene.

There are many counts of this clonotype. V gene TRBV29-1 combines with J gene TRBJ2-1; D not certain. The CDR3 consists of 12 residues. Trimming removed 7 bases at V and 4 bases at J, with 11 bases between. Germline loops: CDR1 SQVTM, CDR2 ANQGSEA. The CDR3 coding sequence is TGCAGCGGGTGGGTCATGTACAATGAGCAGTTCTTC. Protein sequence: CSGWVMYNEQFF.

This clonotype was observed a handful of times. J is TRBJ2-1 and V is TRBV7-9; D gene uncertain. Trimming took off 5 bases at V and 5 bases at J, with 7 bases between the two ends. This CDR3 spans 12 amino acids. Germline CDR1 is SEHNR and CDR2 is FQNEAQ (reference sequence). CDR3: CASSILHNEQFF. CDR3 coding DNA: TGTGCCAGCAGCATTTTACACAATGAGCAGTTCTTC.

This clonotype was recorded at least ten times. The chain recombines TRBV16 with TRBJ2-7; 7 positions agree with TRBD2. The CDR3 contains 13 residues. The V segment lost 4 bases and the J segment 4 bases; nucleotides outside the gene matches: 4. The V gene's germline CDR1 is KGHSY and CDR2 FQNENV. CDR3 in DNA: TGTGCCAGCAGCCCGAGACTAGCATACGAGCAGTACTTC. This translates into CASSPRLAYEQYF.

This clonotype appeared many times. The CDR3 loop reads CASSYGGALYGYTF. In nucleotides, the CDR3 is TGTGCCAGCAGCTACGGGGGGGCATTATATGGCTACACCTTC. The V gene is TRBV7-9, the J gene TRBJ1-2; D possibly corresponds to TRBD1 (6 bases). Germline assignment: CDR1 SEHNR and CDR2 FQNEAQ (reference sequence). V gave up 4 bases and J gave up 5 bases, with 14 bases separating them. The CDR3 has 14 amino acids. The full variable domain, completed using reference TRBV7-9 and TRBJ1-2, is DTGVSQNPRHKITKRGQNVTFRCDPISEHNRLYWYRQTLGQGPEFLTYFQNEAQLEKSRLLSDRFSAERPKGSFSTLEIQRTEQGDSAMYLCASSYGGALYGYTFGSGTRLTVV.

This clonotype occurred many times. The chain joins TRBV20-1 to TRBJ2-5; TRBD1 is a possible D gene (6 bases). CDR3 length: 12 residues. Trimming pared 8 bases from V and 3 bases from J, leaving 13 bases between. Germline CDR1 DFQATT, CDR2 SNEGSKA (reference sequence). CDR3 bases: TGCAGTCTATCAGGGGCAGAAGAGACCCAGTACTTC. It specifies CSLSGAEETQYF.

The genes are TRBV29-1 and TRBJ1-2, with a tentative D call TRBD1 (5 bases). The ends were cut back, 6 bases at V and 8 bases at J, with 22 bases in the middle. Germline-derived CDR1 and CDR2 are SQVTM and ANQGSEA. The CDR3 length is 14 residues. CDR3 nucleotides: TGCAGCGTCTCAGGGAGGCAGGGACGGGGAGGCTACACCTTC. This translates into CSVSGRQGRGGYTF.

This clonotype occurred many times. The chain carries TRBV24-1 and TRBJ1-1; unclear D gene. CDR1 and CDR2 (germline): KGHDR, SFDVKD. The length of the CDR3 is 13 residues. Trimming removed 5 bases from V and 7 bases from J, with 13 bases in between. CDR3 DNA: TGTGCCACCAGTGTGGCCGGGGTGGATGAAGCTTTCTTT. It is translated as CATSVAGVDEAFF.